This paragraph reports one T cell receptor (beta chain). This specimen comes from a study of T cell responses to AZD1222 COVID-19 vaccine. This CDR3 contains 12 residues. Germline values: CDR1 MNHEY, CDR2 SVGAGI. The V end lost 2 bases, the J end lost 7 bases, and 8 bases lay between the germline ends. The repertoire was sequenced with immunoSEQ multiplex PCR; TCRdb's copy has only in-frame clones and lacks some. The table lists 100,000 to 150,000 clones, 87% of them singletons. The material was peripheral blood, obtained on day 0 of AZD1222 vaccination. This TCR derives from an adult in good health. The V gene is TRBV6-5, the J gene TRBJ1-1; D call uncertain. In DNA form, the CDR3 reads TGTGCCAGCAGTTACGAGTGGGGTGAAGCTTTCTTT. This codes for CASSYEWGEAFF.